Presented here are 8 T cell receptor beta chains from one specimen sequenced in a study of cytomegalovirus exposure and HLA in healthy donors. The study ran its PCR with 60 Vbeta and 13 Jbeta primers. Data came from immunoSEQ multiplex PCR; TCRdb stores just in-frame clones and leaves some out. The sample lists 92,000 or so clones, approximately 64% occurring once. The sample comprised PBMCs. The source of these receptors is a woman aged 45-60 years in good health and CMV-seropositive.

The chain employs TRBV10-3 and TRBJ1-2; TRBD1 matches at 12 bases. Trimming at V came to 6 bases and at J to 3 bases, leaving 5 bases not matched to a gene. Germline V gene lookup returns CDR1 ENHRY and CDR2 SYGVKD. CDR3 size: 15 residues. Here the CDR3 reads CAISPGQGAHYGYTF. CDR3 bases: TGTGCCATCAGCCCGGGACAGGGGGCACACTATGGCTACACCTTC.

The CDR3 loop reads CASSADTYEKLFF. CDR3 in DNA: TGTGCCAGCAGCGCTGATACTTATGAAAAACTGTTTTTT. The chain has TRBV2 and TRBJ1-4; D is undetermined. Germline V gene lookup returns CDR1 SNHLY and CDR2 FYNNEI. The ends were cut back, 6 bases at V and 6 bases at J, with 11 bases in the middle. The length of the CDR3 is 13 residues.

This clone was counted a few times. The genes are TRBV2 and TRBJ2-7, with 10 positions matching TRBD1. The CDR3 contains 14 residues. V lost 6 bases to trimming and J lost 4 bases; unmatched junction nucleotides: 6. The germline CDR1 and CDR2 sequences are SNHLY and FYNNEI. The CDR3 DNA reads TGTGCCAGCAGGGCCGGGACAGGGGCTTACGAGCAGTACTTC. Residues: CASRAGTGAYEQYF.

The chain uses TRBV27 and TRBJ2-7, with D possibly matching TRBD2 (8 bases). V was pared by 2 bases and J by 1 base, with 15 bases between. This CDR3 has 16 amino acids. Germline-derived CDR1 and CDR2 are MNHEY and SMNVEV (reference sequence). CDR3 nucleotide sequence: TGTGCCAGCAGTTTAAGTAGCGGGACAGTTTCCTACGAGCAGTACTTC. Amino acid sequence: CASSLSSGTVSYEQYF.

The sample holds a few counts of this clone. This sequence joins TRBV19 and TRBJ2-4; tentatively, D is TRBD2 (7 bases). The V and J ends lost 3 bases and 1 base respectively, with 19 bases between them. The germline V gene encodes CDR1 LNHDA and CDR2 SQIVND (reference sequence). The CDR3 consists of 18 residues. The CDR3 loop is CASSMESGGGWAKNIQYF. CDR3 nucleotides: TGTGCCAGTAGTATGGAATCCGGCGGGGGCTGGGCCAAAAACATTCAGTACTTC. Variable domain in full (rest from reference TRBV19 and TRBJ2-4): DGGITQSPKYLFRKEGQNVTLSCEQNLNHDAMYWYRQDPGQGLRLIYYSQIVNDFQKGDIAEGYSVSREKKESFPLTVTSAQKNPTAFYLCASSMESGGGWAKNIQYFGAGTRLSVL.

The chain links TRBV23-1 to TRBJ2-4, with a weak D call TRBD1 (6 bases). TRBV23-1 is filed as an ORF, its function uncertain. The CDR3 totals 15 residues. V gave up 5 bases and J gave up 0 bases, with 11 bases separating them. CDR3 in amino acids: CASSEGELAKNIQYF. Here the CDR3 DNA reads TGCGCCAGCAGTGAGGGGGAACTAGCCAAAAACATTCAGTACTTC.

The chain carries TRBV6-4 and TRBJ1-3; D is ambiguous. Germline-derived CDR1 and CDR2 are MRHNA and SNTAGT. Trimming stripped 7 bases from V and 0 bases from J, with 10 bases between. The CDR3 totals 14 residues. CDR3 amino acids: CASIKASSGNTIYF. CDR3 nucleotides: TGTGCCAGCATCAAAGCGAGCTCTGGAAACACCATATATTTT.

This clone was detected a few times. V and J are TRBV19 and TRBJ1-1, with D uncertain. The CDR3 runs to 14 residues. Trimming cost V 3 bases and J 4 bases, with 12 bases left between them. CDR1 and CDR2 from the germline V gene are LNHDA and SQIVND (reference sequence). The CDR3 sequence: CASSMEGFGTEAFF. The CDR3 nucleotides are TGTGCCAGTAGTATGGAGGGTTTCGGCACTGAAGCTTTCTTT.